These 9 T cell receptor beta chains came from one sample sequenced in a study of OX40 agonist ivuxolimab in advanced cancers. Method: immunoSEQ multiplex PCR; TCRdb's copy keeps in-frame clones and lacks some. Among about 31,000 clones listed, roughly 76% were seen once. The sample in question was CD4+ or CD8+ T cells sorted from blood, obtained in a trial of the OX40 agonist ivuxolimab. All receptors come from an adult with an advanced solid tumor such as melanoma, head and neck, liver or kidney cancer.

This chain links TRBV7-2 with TRBJ1-3; D gene unclear. Trimming took 5 bases from V and 0 from J, leaving 8 bases between them. This CDR3 is built from 14 residues. The germline CDR1 and CDR2 sequences are SGHTA and FQGNSA. The CDR3, as DNA: TGTGCCAGCAGCATCTCAATCTCTGGAAACACCATATATTTT. It translates to CASSISISGNTIYF.

CDR3 residues: CASSLGGWTNTEAFF. In nucleotides, the CDR3 is TGTGCCAGCAGCCTAGGTGGGTGGACGAACACTGAAGCTTTCTTT. This chain connects TRBV21-1 to TRBJ1-1. TRBV21-1 has pseudogene status. This CDR3 is built from 15 residues.

This clone has a handful of counts. The V gene is TRBV21-1, the J gene TRBJ1-2; TRBD1 was called by the table and not checked on the DNA. TRBV21-1 is tagged as a pseudogene. CDR3 length equals 15 residues. The CDR3 DNA reads as TGTGCCAGCAGCGCCCGATGGGCGAGCCCCTATGGCTACACCTTC. As protein: CASSARWASPYGYTF.

The chain recombines TRBV27 with TRBJ1-6; no clear D gene. This CDR3 is built from 15 residues. The V gene lost 4 bases and the J gene lost 8 bases, with 15 bases spanning the gap. Per germline, CDR1 MNHEY and CDR2 SMNVEV (reference sequence). The CDR3 sequence is CASSSTVLSDSPLHF. As DNA, the CDR3 is TGTGCCAGCAGTTCCACTGTCTTATCAGATTCACCCCTCCACTTT.

The V call is TRBV5-1, the J call TRBJ1-2; D call uncertain. This CDR3 is 12 amino acids long. Germline CDR1 is SGHRS and CDR2 is YFSETQ. The germline V and J ends were trimmed by 3 bases and 8 bases, with 11 bases remaining between them. The DNA for the CDR3 is TGCGCCAGCAGCTCCCTTGGGGTCGGCTACACCTTC. This gives the protein CASSSLGVGYTF.

The chain combines TRBV21-1 with TRBJ2-3; the table names TRBD2, a call not compared with the DNA. TRBV21-1 is listed as a pseudogene. The CDR3 has 11 residues. The CDR3 DNA follows: TGTGCCAGCAGCACAAGAGGTACGCAGTATTTT. Its protein is CASSTRGTQYF.

This sequence joins TRBV5-5 and TRBJ1-5; D is unresolved. This CDR3 has 16 amino acids. CDR1 is SGHKS and CDR2 is YYEKEE in the germline V gene (reference sequence). V was trimmed by 4 bases and J by 6 bases, leaving 20 bases between them. CDR3 sequence (DNA): TGTGCCAGCAGCCCGGCTGTGGCCTCTGGAGGTCAGCCCCAGCATTTT. Translated, it gives CASSPAVASGGQPQHF.

The chain employs TRBV30 and TRBJ2-7; possibly TRBD1 or TRBD2 for D (6 bases each). Trimming took off 5 bases at V and 0 bases at J, with 11 bases between the two ends. Germline V gene data show CDR1 as GTSNPN and CDR2 as SVGIG (reference sequence). This CDR3 comprises 13 residues. CDR3 coding DNA: TGTGCCTGGCAGGGGACTGACTCCTACGAGCAGTACTTC. It yields the protein CAWQGTDSYEQYF.

A few counts support this clone. J is TRBJ2-2 and V is TRBV7-6, with TRBD2 as a possible D gene (6 bases). CDR1 and CDR2 from the germline V gene are SGHVS and FNYEAQ. V dropped 5 bases and J dropped 7 bases, with 14 bases sitting between them. This CDR3 has 14 residues. In DNA, the CDR3 is TGTGCCAGCAGCGCACTAGCCTCAGGCGGGGAGCTGTTTTTT. This gives the protein CASSALASGGELFF.